A selection of T cell receptor beta chains follows, all from one sample in a study of spatial heterogeneity in lung cancer. MiXCR, run by TCRdb on the 5' RACE reads, gives a single entry per CDR3 protein. The profile shows more than 80,000 distinct CDR3 sequences, approximately 12% of them singletons. The specimen comprised PBMCs, sampled at surgery. The receptors shown here come from a male donor with early-stage non-small cell lung cancer. Each CDR3 is given with its conserved first and last residue. Fields, in order: clone size, D gene, CDR3 length, J gene, V gene, CDR3 DNA, CDR3 protein. D genes are given only for firm matches. Clone size appears in some rows only: once, few, many, or a class for an expanded clone.

NA TRBD1 15 TRBJ1-1 TRBV5-1 TGCGCCAGCTCCTGGCAGGGGGAGGTGAACACTGAAGCTTTCTTT CASSWQGEVNTEAFF
many TRBD2 15 TRBJ2-1 TRBV6-5 TGTGCCAGCAGCCGAGCGGGAGGCCCCTACAATGAGCAGTTCTTC CASSRAGGPYNEQFF
NA NA 15 TRBJ1-6 TRBV20-1 TGCAGTGCTAAGGGGCCCGGGCCCAATAATTCACCCCTCCACTTT CSAKGPGPNNSPLHF
many TRBD2 13 TRBJ2-1 TRBV6-2/TRBV6-3 TGTGCCAGCACCCGGACTAGCGAGCGTGAGCAGTTCTTC CASTRTSEREQFF
few TRBD1 14 TRBJ2-7 TRBV6-5 TGTGCCAGCAGTTGGACAGGGGGAGCCTACGAGCAGTACTTC CASSWTGGAYEQYF
few NA 17 TRBJ2-7 TRBV7-2 TGTGCCAGCAGCTTAGGACGCGGCGGGCTCCACCCCTACGAGCAGTACTTC CASSLGRGGLHPYEQYF
few TRBD2 17 TRBJ2-1 TRBV7-9 TGTGCCAGCAGCTTAGGGGACCGGACTAGCCTCCCTAATGAGCAGTTCTTC CASSLGDRTSLPNEQFF
NA TRBD1 15 TRBJ2-3 TRBV7-2 TGTGCCAGCAGCTCCCAGCCCGACAGGGCAGATACGCAGTATTTT CASSSQPDRADTQYF
many TRBD1 15 TRBJ2-3 TRBV7-9 TGTGCCAGCAGCTTAGACAGGGGGCTTCAAGATACGCAGTATTTT CASSLDRGLQDTQYF
many NA 14 TRBJ2-7 TRBV7-8 TGTGCCAGCAGCCCGGGGACGGTCTCCTACGAGCAGTACTTC CASSPGTVSYEQYF
few TRBD1 16 TRBJ2-3 TRBV2 TGTGCCAGCAGTACCCAGGGCAGGGGGCGGACAGATACGCAGTATTTT CASSTQGRGRTDTQYF
few NA 14 TRBJ1-2 TRBV28 TGTGCCAGCAGTTTAACGGGATCGGCCTATGGCTACACCTTC CASSLTGSAYGYTF
few NA 11 TRBJ2-7 TRBV12-3/TRBV12-4 TGTGCCAGCAGTACCTCCTACGAGCAGTACTTC CASSTSYEQYF
few TRBD2 19 TRBJ2-1 TRBV7-9 TGTGCCAGCAGCCCAGGGACTAGCGGGGGGGCCGGATCATACAATGAGCAGTTCTTC CASSPGTSGGAGSYNEQFF
few NA 13 TRBJ2-5 TRBV12-3/TRBV12-4 TGTGCCAGCAGTTTACAACGGGAAGGGACCCAGTACTTC CASSLQREGTQYF
NA NA 17 TRBJ2-1 TRBV18 TGTGCCAGCTCACCACTCTCGCGGGTGGGGTCCTACAATGAGCAGTTCTTC CASSPLSRVGSYNEQFF
few TRBD2 17 TRBJ2-3 TRBV28 TGTGCCAGCAGTCTTCTTCCTAGCGGGGGGGCAGGAGGTACGCAGTATTTT CASSLLPSGGAGGTQYF